This TCR beta chain was sequenced in a study of T cell responses to AZD1222 COVID-19 vaccine. Study in general: Researchers grouped second doses given at about 4 or about 12 weeks into one pool.

This clone showed up just a few times. Other nucleotide sequences from this sample produce the same CDR3. V trimming: 0 bases; J trimming: 2 bases; junction bases outside the gene matches: 4. Germline CDR1 and CDR2: SGHRS and YFSETQ. The CDR3 loop spans 15 amino acids. This table comes from immunoSEQ multiplex PCR, and its TCRdb copy is limited to in-frame clones, with some not included. The table records 95,000 to 110,000 clones, 87% of them present only once. The sequences come from peripheral blood, collected on day 0 of AZD1222 vaccination. The genes are TRBV5-1 and TRBJ2-5; 7 bases are shared with TRBD1. The source is an adult in good health. CDR3 in amino acids: CASSLGRTGQETQYF. The CDR3 nucleotides are TGCGCCAGCAGCTTGGGTAGGACAGGTCAAGAGACCCAGTACTTC.